The 23 T cell receptor beta chains given below trace back to one sample, sequenced in a study of beta chain features in type 1 diabetes (dated by TCRdb to 2016 to 2019). The receptor library was made with the immunoSEQ multiplex PCR assay. The High Capacity cDNA Reverse Transcription Kit was used to reverse transcribe all of the isolated RNA, meaning that expressed TCRB transcripts were what got sequenced. Entries here come from immuneACCESS through TCRdb and include only in-frame sequences with V and J called. Some clones fail to appear in such tables; in the studies checked, an unresolved V gene covers under half of the shortfall, and the cause of the remainder is unknown. The sample table records 240,000 or so clones; 25% to 35% of these occur just once. The ten largest clones add up to approximately 4% of the sample. The sequencing input was central memory CD4+ T cells from blood. These receptors were obtained from a young man in good health.

This clone was recorded a few times. The sample carries other DNA sequences with the same CDR3. The rearrangement uses TRBV25-1 and TRBJ2-3, with D possibly being TRBD2 (6 bases). The germline V gene encodes CDR1 MGHDK and CDR2 SYGVNS. The CDR3 has 14 residues. V dropped 2 bases and J dropped 3 bases, with 9 bases sitting between them. The CDR3 nucleotides read TGTGCCAGCAGTGAAGACCGGGGGACAGATACGCAGTATTTT. This translates into CASSEDRGTDTQYF.

This clone was counted between two and nine times. V is TRBV7-8 and J is TRBJ2-1, with no clear D. CDR1 SGHVS and CDR2 FQNEAQ come from the germline V gene. V lost 0 bases, J lost 8 bases, and 11 bases lay in between. The CDR3 contains 14 residues. In DNA form, the CDR3 reads TGTGCCAGCAGCTTAGCGACTGGCGACGATGAGCAGTTCTTC. Protein product: CASSLATGDDEQFF.

This clone occurred a few times. The CDR3 loop is CASRTGSGAYEQYF. The CDR3 coding sequence is TGCGCCAGCAGAACAGGGTCCGGGGCCTACGAGCAGTACTTC. The V gene is TRBV5-1, the J gene TRBJ2-7; a possible D gene is TRBD1 (6 bases). The CDR3 is 14 residues long. Germline V gene lookup returns CDR1 SGHRS and CDR2 YFSETQ. V lost 5 bases and J lost 2, with 14 bases in between.

This sequence joins TRBV29-1 and TRBJ2-5; TRBD1 matches 7 bases. CDR3 length equals 16 residues. Germline V gene sequence: CDR1 SQVTM, CDR2 ANQGSEA. With 6 bases clipped from V and 10 bases from J, the junction kept 23 bases outside the gene matches. CDR3 amino acids: CSVPPPYRGHTDDQYF. CDR3 nucleotides: TGCAGCGTGCCCCCTCCTTACAGGGGACATACAGACGACCAGTACTTC.

The rearrangement joins TRBV5-1 to TRBJ2-7, with 9 bases identical to TRBD2. With 5 bases clipped from V and 0 bases from J, the junction kept 9 bases outside the gene matches. The CDR3 length is 16 residues. CDR1 and CDR2 from the germline V gene are SGHRS and YFSETQ. CDR3: CASSLSGGNPSYEQYF. CDR3 sequence (DNA): TGCGCCAGCAGTTTAAGCGGGGGGAATCCCTCCTACGAGCAGTACTTC.

This clone appeared a few times. V usage is TRBV6-5 and J usage is TRBJ2-7; either TRBD1 or TRBD2 may supply D (5 bases each). Per the germline V gene, CDR1 is MNHEY and CDR2 is SVGAGI. CDR3 length: 14 amino acids. Trimming left V 9 bases short and J 1 base short, with 16 bases between. Here the CDR3 DNA reads TGTGCCAGTATTGGGGCTAGCCCTTCCTACGAGCAGTACTTC. Translating it yields CASIGASPSYEQYF.

This clone came up once. V usage is TRBV9 and J usage is TRBJ1-1, with unresolved D. CDR3 length: 14 residues. Germline V gene data show CDR1 as SGDLS and CDR2 as YYNGEE. Trimming pared 4 bases from V and 2 bases from J, leaving 12 bases between. Written as DNA, the CDR3 is TGTGCCAGCAGCCCCTATCCCCTTAACACTGAAGCTTTCTTT. Its protein product is CASSPYPLNTEAFF.

The table lists this clone with a count of one. This rearrangement joins TRBV4-1 to TRBJ2-3; tentative D call: TRBD2 (6 bases). CDR1 and CDR2 (germline): MGHRA, YSYEKL. Trimming left V 0 bases short and J 2 bases short, with 15 bases between. There are 17 residues in the CDR3. This CDR3 is CASSQDWAGSFTDTQYF. CDR3 sequence (DNA): TGCGCCAGCAGCCAAGATTGGGCCGGGAGCTTCACAGATACGCAGTATTTT.

This clone was counted between two and nine times. The CDR3 DNA reads as TGCAGCGGCGGCCTAGGGGGCGTCGATGGCTACACCTTC. This encodes CSGGLGGVDGYTF. The chain links TRBV29-1 to TRBJ1-2, with 7 nucleotides matching TRBD1. CDR3 length equals 13 residues. Germline V lookup: CDR1 SQVTM, CDR2 ANQGSEA. The V gene end was trimmed by 7 bases and the J gene end by 6 bases; junction bases not matched to a gene: 11.

This clone has at least ten counts. V is TRBV16 and J is TRBJ2-7, with 7 bases matching TRBD1. The ends lost 1 base at V and 2 bases at J; junction bases unmatched: 2. Germline lookup yields CDR1 KGHSY and CDR2 FQNENV. CDR3 length: 14 amino acids. CDR3 region: CASSQFTGAYEQYF. In nucleotides, the CDR3 is TGTGCCAGCAGCCAATTCACAGGGGCCTACGAGCAGTACTTC.

This clone was found a few times. The chain couples TRBV4-3 to TRBJ2-2, with unresolved D. The germline V gene has CDR1 LGHNA and CDR2 YSLEER. This CDR3 spans 16 amino acids. Between the trimmed V and J ends, which lost 0 bases and 2 bases, there was a span of 10 bases. In DNA, the CDR3 is TGCGCCAGCAGCCAAGAACCGGAGACCAACACCGGGGAGCTGTTTTTT. Protein: CASSQEPETNTGELFF.

V and J are TRBV2 and TRBJ1-6; weak D call: TRBD1 (5 bases). The CDR3 is made up of 17 amino acids. V was trimmed by 2 bases and J by 6 bases, leaving 17 bases between them. Germline V gives CDR1 SNHLY, CDR2 FYNNEI. CDR3 in DNA: TGTGCCAGCAGTGAACTCCGGATTGGGGGATCTAATTCACCCCTCCACTTT. Amino acids: CASSELRIGGSNSPLHF.

There are a few counts of this clone. This sequence joins TRBV18 and TRBJ1-2, with TRBD1 matching over 7 bases. Trimming at V came to 8 bases and at J to 8 bases, leaving 11 bases not matched to a gene. Per the germline V gene, CDR1 is KGHSH and CDR2 is LQKENI. This CDR3 comprises 13 residues. CDR3 nucleotides: TGTGCCAGCCTAGAGACAGGGTTCACCGGCTACACCTTC. Its translation is CASLETGFTGYTF.

The rearrangement joins TRBV6-1 to TRBJ2-7; the match to TRBD2 covers 14 bases. V was pared by 6 bases and J by 3 bases, with 4 bases of the junction left unmatched. The CDR3 is made up of 15 amino acids. Germline values: CDR1 MNHNS, CDR2 SASEGT. CDR3: CASRPGLAGGYEQYF. DNA of the CDR3: TGTGCCAGCAGACCCGGACTAGCGGGGGGCTACGAGCAGTACTTC.

The chain has TRBV18 and TRBJ2-1, with TRBD2 matching 11 bases. Germline CDR1 is KGHSH and CDR2 is LQKENI. This CDR3 spans 15 amino acids. The ends lost 6 bases at V and 6 bases at J; junction bases unmatched: 7. The CDR3 region has the DNA TGTGCCAGCTCTCTGCTAGCGGGGGGCCTCAATGAGCAGTTCTTC. As protein: CASSLLAGGLNEQFF.

This clone was observed a handful of times. The rearrangement joins TRBV18 to TRBJ2-1; TRBD1 aligns across 8 bases. Germline V gene sequence: CDR1 KGHSH, CDR2 LQKENI. The CDR3 sequence is 15 residues long. Trimming cost V 8 bases and J 1 base; bases outside gene matches: 7. CDR3 residues: CASAGQGGSYNEQFF. The CDR3 coding sequence is TGTGCCAGCGCCGGACAGGGAGGTTCCTACAATGAGCAGTTCTTC.

In its sample, this clone was seen a few times. The same CDR3 is also encoded by other DNA sequences in this sample. The chain is built from TRBV4-3 and TRBJ2-3, with 8 positions matching TRBD1. Germline CDR1 LGHNA, CDR2 YSLEER. V trimming: 4 bases; J trimming: 5 bases; junction bases outside the gene matches: 5. The CDR3 sequence is 14 residues long. CDR3 in DNA: TGCGCCAGCAGCCCAGGGGGCGCGGGAGATACGCAGTATTTT. Residues: CASSPGGAGDTQYF.

This chain links TRBV5-6 with TRBJ1-2; no reliable D call. CDR1 is SGHDT, CDR2 YYEEEE, per germline. The CDR3 contains 14 residues. V gave up 0 bases and J gave up 0 bases, with 6 bases separating them. The CDR3 region is CASSLVEANYGYTF. The DNA for the CDR3 is TGTGCCAGCAGCTTGGTAGAGGCTAACTATGGCTACACCTTC. The full variable domain, rest sourced from reference TRBV5-6 and TRBJ1-2, is DAGVTQSPTHLIKTRGQQVTLRCSPKSGHDTVSWYQQALGQGPQFIFQYYEEEERQRGNFPDRFSGHQFPNYSSELNVNALLLGDSALYLCASSLVEANYGYTFGSGTRLTVV.

This clone showed up just a few times. V gene TRBV6-5 combines with J gene TRBJ2-5; TRBD1 matches 9 bases. The CDR3 length is 15 residues. J was trimmed by 5 bases and V by 2 bases; bases with no gene match: 6. Germline values: CDR1 MNHEY, CDR2 SVGAGI. The CDR3 nucleotides read TGTGCCAGCAGTTACAGACAGGGGGGCAGGGAGACCCAGTACTTC. Translating it yields CASSYRQGGRETQYF.

The CDR3 region is CASSPNAPRNEQFF. DNA for the CDR3: TGTGCCAGCAGCCCGAACGCCCCAAGGAATGAGCAGTTCTTC. The chain joins TRBV7-2 to TRBJ2-1; D not certain. This CDR3 is 14 amino acids long. Trimming cost V 5 bases and J 7 bases, with 15 bases left between them. Germline V gene sequence: CDR1 SGHTA, CDR2 FQGNSA.

This clone was detected only a few times. The same CDR3 arises from other DNA sequences in this sample as well. The chain couples TRBV30 to TRBJ2-3; no clear D. Germline-derived CDR1 and CDR2 are GTSNPN and SVGIG (reference sequence). CDR3 length: 11 amino acids. V was clipped by 1 base and J by 3 bases, with 2 bases between them. This chain's CDR3 is CAWSGTDTQYF. The CDR3, as DNA: TGTGCCTGGAGTGGAACAGATACGCAGTATTTT.

A remark on this clone: Different DNA sequences within this sample yield the same CDR3. This chain uses TRBV7-2 with TRBJ2-5; 7 nucleotides match TRBD1. Germline V gene sequence: CDR1 SGHTA, CDR2 FQGNSA. V lost 4 bases, J lost 4 bases, and 0 bases stayed unmatched. CDR3 length: 12 residues. The CDR3 DNA sequence: TGTGCCAGCAGCTGGGACAGAGAGACCCAGTACTTC. It yields the protein CASSWDRETQYF.

The rearrangement links TRBV29-1 to TRBJ1-2; no definite D call. Germline V lookup: CDR1 SQVTM, CDR2 ANQGSEA. The CDR3 is made up of 14 amino acids. Trimming took 4 bases from V and 4 from J, leaving 16 bases between them. The CDR3 DNA sequence: TGCAGCGTTGTTTGGGGAGACCCATTCTATGGCTACACCTTC. Translating gives CSVVWGDPFYGYTF.